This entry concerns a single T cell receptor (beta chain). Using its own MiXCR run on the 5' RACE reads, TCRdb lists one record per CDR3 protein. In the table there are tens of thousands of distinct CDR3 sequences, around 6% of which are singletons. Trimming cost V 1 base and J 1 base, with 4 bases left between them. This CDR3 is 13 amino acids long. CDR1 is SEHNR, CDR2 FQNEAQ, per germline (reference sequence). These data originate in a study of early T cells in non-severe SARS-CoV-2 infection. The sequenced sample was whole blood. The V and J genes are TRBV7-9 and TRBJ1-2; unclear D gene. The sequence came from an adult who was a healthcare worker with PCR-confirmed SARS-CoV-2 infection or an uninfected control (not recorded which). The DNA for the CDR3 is TGTGCCAGCAGCTTAGTACGTAACTATGGCTACACCTTC. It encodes CASSLVRNYGYTF.